A selection of T cell receptor beta chains follows, all from one sample in a study of Graves' ophthalmopathy and Graves' hyperthyroidism. One entry per CDR3 protein results from TCRdb running MiXCR on the multiplex PCR reads. The table shows approximately 160,000 distinct CDR3 sequences, with roughly 36% occurring only once. The sample was peripheral blood. These receptors all stem from a young man with Graves' ophthalmopathy. Both conserved end residues are part of each CDR3. The D gene is left open where the match is weak. Clone size, where shown, is once, few, many, or a class for clones that have expanded.

V gene,J gene,clone size,D gene,CDR3 DNA,CDR3 protein
TRBV24-1,TRBJ2-5,NA,TRBD2,TGTGCCATCAGTGAGCCAACGGTCGGGTTGAAGGCGGGAGGAGAGACCCAGTACTTC,CAISEPTVGLKAGGETQYF
TRBV12-3/TRBV12-4,TRBJ1-5,once,TRBD1,TGTGCCAGCAGATTTGGGACAGGGCCCAATCAGCCCCAGCATTTT,CASRFGTGPNQPQHF
TRBV12-5,TRBJ1-2,NA,NA,TGTGCTAGTGGTTTGGTCCGTGGGGTCAACTATGGCTACACCTTC,CASGLVRGVNYGYTF
TRBV12-3/TRBV12-4,TRBJ2-2,many,TRBD2,TGTGCCAGCAAGGGGACTAGCGGGAACACCGGGGAGCTGTTTTTT,CASKGTSGNTGELFF
TRBV6-5,TRBJ1-1,many,TRBD1,TGTGCCAGCAGTTACCTCGGCAGGGGGCCACAGAACACTGAAGCTTTCTTT,CASSYLGRGPQNTEAFF
TRBV6-1,TRBJ2-7,NA,TRBD2,TGTGCCAGCACCCCCGGGACTAGTGTATACGAGCAGTACTTC,CASTPGTSVYEQYF
TRBV2,TRBJ2-7,many,NA,TGTGCCAGCAGTGTGGTGGGTTGGCAGATCTCCTACGAGCAGTACTTC,CASSVVGWQISYEQYF
TRBV19,TRBJ1-2,many,NA,TGTGCCAGTAGTAGGACGTCGGGAACAGGAACTTTCGGCTACACCTTC,CASSRTSGTGTFGYTF
TRBV28,TRBJ2-7,NA,TRBD1,TGTGCCAGCAGTCCACAAACAGGGGGACACTACGAGCAGTACTTC,CASSPQTGGHYEQYF
TRBV2,TRBJ2-7,NA,TRBD1,TGTGCCAGCGGAGTGCTACAGGGGGACGAGCAGTACTTC,CASGVLQGDEQYF
TRBV6-1,TRBJ2-7,NA,TRBD2,TGTGCCAGCAGAGGGACTAGCGACTACGAGCAGTACTTC,CASRGTSDYEQYF
TRBV19,TRBJ2-5,many,NA,TGTGCCAGCTCCTCGGGGAGTCGGAGGGGGGAGACCCAGTACTTC,CASSSGSRRGETQYF
TRBV30,TRBJ1-2,many,TRBD1,TGTGCCTGGGACAGGGTTGGAGGCTACACCTTC,CAWDRVGGYTF
TRBV12-3/TRBV12-4,TRBJ2-5,many,TRBD1,TGTGCCAGCAGTAACCAGGGGGCAGAGACCCAGTACTTC,CASSNQGAETQYF
TRBV7-6,TRBJ1-1,NA,NA,TGTGCCAGCAGCCAAAACGGGGGGAACACTGAAGCTTTCTTT,CASSQNGGNTEAFF
TRBV10-3,TRBJ2-7,NA,NA,TGTGCCAGCCATCAGGGACTCTCCTACGAGCAGTACTTC,CASHQGLSYEQYF
TRBV10-1,TRBJ1-1,many,TRBD1,TGCGCCAGCAGTGAGGAGAAGACAGGGCCCCGGGAGGCTTTCTTT,CASSEEKTGPREAFF
TRBV9,TRBJ2-2,many,TRBD2,TGTGCCAGCAGCTCCCGGACTAGCGGGAGGGGTGGCGGGGAGCTGTTTTTT,CASSSRTSGRGGGELFF
TRBV4-1,TRBJ1-5,many,NA,TGCGCCAGCAGCCCCCTTCCGGGGGGGGTTCAGCCCCAGCATTTT,CASSPLPGGVQPQHF
TRBV6-5,TRBJ2-2,many,NA,TGTGCCAGCAGTCCGGGCCTCGAAGGGGACACCGGGGAGCTGTTTTTT,CASSPGLEGDTGELFF
TRBV6-2/TRBV6-3,TRBJ1-2,many,NA,TGTGCCAGCAGTTACGGACAGCCGGACCCCTATGGCTACACCTTC,CASSYGQPDPYGYTF
TRBV4-2,TRBJ2-7,many,NA,TGTGCCAGCAGCCAAATACTGGGCGGCGGCTCCTACGAGCAGTACTTC,CASSQILGGGSYEQYF
TRBV6-4,TRBJ2-2,many,TRBD2,TGTGCCAGCAGGATCCAGGGACTAGCGGGAGTTAACCCCACCGGGGAGCTGTTTTTT,CASRIQGLAGVNPTGELFF
TRBV12-3/TRBV12-4,TRBJ2-7,NA,NA,TGTGCCAGCAGTTTCGGGGGGCCCTCCTACGAGCAGTACTTC,CASSFGGPSYEQYF
TRBV7-2,TRBJ2-5,NA,NA,TGTGCCAGCAGCTTATCCCGGGACCTAGCCTACTTC,CASSLSRDLAYF
TRBV19,TRBJ1-1,many,NA,TGTGCCAGTAGTAAGGATACGGGGAACACTGAAGCTTTCTTT,CASSKDTGNTEAFF
TRBV11-2,TRBJ2-7,NA,NA,TGTGCCAGCAGGAGGGGACACGAGCAGTACTTC,CASRRGHEQYF
TRBV20-1,TRBJ2-7,many,NA,TGCAGTGCTAGCCCAGGTACCTACGAGCAGTACTTC,CSASPGTYEQYF
TRBV6-5,TRBJ2-7,many,NA,TGTGCCAGCAGCAGAGCCGGAGAGCAGTACTTC,CASSRAGEQYF
TRBV12-3/TRBV12-4,TRBJ1-1,many,NA,TGTGCCAGCAGTTTTCGGCCAGGATTCACTGAAGCTTTCTTT,CASSFRPGFTEAFF
TRBV24-1,TRBJ2-5,many,NA,TGTGCCACCAGTGCCCCCGGGACTGGAGAGACCCAGTACTTC,CATSAPGTGETQYF
TRBV30,TRBJ1-1,many,NA,TGTGAAGGACGGTTGAACACTGAAGCTTTCTTT,CEGRLNTEAFF
TRBV12-3/TRBV12-4,TRBJ2-2,many,TRBD1,TGTGCCAGCATTAAGGGGGCATTTGCCGGGGAGCTGTTTTTT,CASIKGAFAGELFF
TRBV6-2/TRBV6-3,TRBJ1-5,many,TRBD1,TGTGCCAGCAGCCGCGACCAGGGGGCTGCGCGGCAGCCCCAGCATTTT,CASSRDQGAARQPQHF
TRBV10-3,TRBJ1-2,many,TRBD1,TGTGCCATCAGTGAGTCGAACAGGGGTGGCTACACCTTC,CAISESNRGGYTF
TRBV12-5,TRBJ1-1,many,NA,TGTGCTAGTGGTTTGAACAGGGCCGTGGATGAAGCTTTCTTT,CASGLNRAVDEAFF
TRBV28,TRBJ2-7,NA,NA,TGTGCCAGCAGTGCATCGGGTTCGACGTACGAGCAGTACTTC,CASSASGSTYEQYF
TRBV30,TRBJ1-1,NA,NA,TGTGCCTGGAAACTCCGGGACACTGAAGCTTTCTTT,CAWKLRDTEAFF
TRBV6-1,TRBJ2-5,NA,TRBD1,TGTGCCAGCCGCCAAGGGGGACAGGGATACTTC,CASRQGGQGYF
TRBV12-3/TRBV12-4,TRBJ1-5,NA,TRBD1,TGTGCCAGCGGGGACAGGGGGCTAGGGAGCAATCAGCCCCAGCATTTT,CASGDRGLGSNQPQHF
TRBV11-2,TRBJ2-5,NA,TRBD2,TGTGCCAGCAGCTTAGGGGGGACTAGCGGGAGATCCAAGACCCAGTACTTC,CASSLGGTSGRSKTQYF
TRBV20-1,TRBJ2-7,NA,NA,TGCAGTTCGGCTCATACGGGCATGGTCTACGAGCAGTACTTC,CSSAHTGMVYEQYF
TRBV7-2,TRBJ1-2,once,TRBD1,TGTGCCAGCAGCCCGGGACAGGGCGAAATCTATGGCTACACCTTC,CASSPGQGEIYGYTF
TRBV4-1,TRBJ2-7,many,NA,TGCGCCAGCAGCCAAGGTTGGACTCGGCGGCACGAGCAGTACTTC,CASSQGWTRRHEQYF
TRBV6-1,TRBJ1-6,many,NA,TGTGCCAGCAGTGAATGGCGGGATTCACCCCTCCACTTT,CASSEWRDSPLHF
TRBV6-4,TRBJ1-3,NA,NA,TGTGCCAGCAGTCGACGGACAGTAACCGGCTCTGGAAACACCATATATTTT,CASSRRTVTGSGNTIYF
TRBV24-1,TRBJ2-2,many,NA,TGTGCTAACCACGATAGGCAGATGAACACCGGGGAGCTGTTTTTT,CANHDRQMNTGELFF